This passage covers 10 T cell receptor beta chains from one sample sequenced in a study of blood T cell repertoires in COVID-19. TCRdb's copy holds only in-frame clones and misses some; the assay was immunoSEQ multiplex PCR. The profile shows around 270,000 clones, 80% to 90% of them singletons. The sequencing input was PBMCs or T cells enriched from blood (not recorded which). All receptors derive from a woman aged 40 to 50 who had been exposed to COVID-19.

J is TRBJ1-2 and V is TRBV4-1; D may be TRBD1 (5 bases). V was trimmed by 0 bases and J by 4 bases, leaving 15 bases between them. The CDR3 runs to 16 residues. Per the germline V gene, CDR1 is MGHRA and CDR2 is YSYEKL. DNA of the CDR3: TGCGCCAGCAGCCAAGATAGACAGCCTACCACCTATGGCTACACCTTC. This translates into CASSQDRQPTTYGYTF.

This clone was found a few times. This rearrangement joins TRBV28 to TRBJ1-1, with D uncertain. V lost 4 bases and J lost 0, with 18 bases in between. This CDR3 spans 17 amino acids. Germline CDR1 MDHEN, CDR2 SYDVKM. The CDR3 DNA follows: TGTGCCAGCAGTTCCCCTATGACGGCTACTATGAACACTGAAGCTTTCTTT. Residues: CASSSPMTATMNTEAFF.

This chain connects TRBV2 to TRBJ1-1; TRBD1 matches 7 bases. CDR3 length: 15 residues. Germline V lookup: CDR1 SNHLY, CDR2 FYNNEI. With 6 bases clipped from V and 0 bases from J, the junction kept 7 bases outside the gene matches. DNA for the CDR3: TGTGCCAGCAGCTTACAGGGGCCCATGAACACTGAAGCTTTCTTT. It is translated as CASSLQGPMNTEAFF.

The chain combines TRBV11-3 with TRBJ1-2, with D perhaps matching TRBD1 (5 bases). The CDR3 is 14 residues long. Looked up from germline, CDR1 is SGHNT and CDR2 is YENEEA. Trimming took off 1 base at V and 6 bases at J, with 12 bases between the two ends. CDR3 sequence: CASSLVGGYNGYTF. CDR3 sequence (DNA): TGTGCCAGCAGCTTAGTCGGGGGTTATAATGGCTACACCTTC.

The CDR3 DNA sequence: TGTGCCAGCTCACGGGGACAGGGCGGTAAGAGGAGCTCCTACGAGCAGTACGTC. It specifies CASSRGQGGKRSSYEQYV. The chain recombines TRBV18 with TRBJ2-7; 9 bases are shared with TRBD1. Germline CDR1 and CDR2: KGHSH and LQKENI. V lost 4 bases, J lost 0 bases, and 13 bases stayed unmatched. This CDR3 has 18 amino acids.

This clone was seen just once. The rearrangement links TRBV10-2 to TRBJ2-7; D is unclear. This CDR3 region has 12 residues. CDR1 WSHSY and CDR2 SAAADI come from the germline V gene. The ends were cut back, 0 bases at V and 12 bases at J, with 12 bases in the middle. The CDR3 coding sequence is TGCGCCAGCAGTGAGTCCCGCTACGAGTCGTACTTC. Translated, it gives CASSESRYESYF.

This clone was recorded a few times. The chain employs TRBV11-1 and TRBJ2-1; 10 nucleotides align to TRBD2. This CDR3 region has 16 residues. The germline gives CDR1 SGHAT, CDR2 FQDESV (reference sequence). Trimming cost V 3 bases and J 5 bases; bases outside gene matches: 7. CDR3 residues: CASSLDPSGSHNEQFF. In DNA form, the CDR3 reads TGTGCCAGCAGCTTGGACCCTAGCGGGAGCCACAATGAGCAGTTCTTC. The full variable domain, with the rest looked up from reference TRBV11-1 and TRBJ2-1, is EAEVAQSPRYKITEKSQAVAFWCDPISGHATLYWYRQILGQGPELLVQFQDESVVDDSQLPKDRFSAERLKGVDSTLKIQPAELGDSAMYLCASSLDPSGSHNEQFFGPGTRLTVL.

The chain employs TRBV9 and TRBJ1-3, with 7 bases fitting TRBD1. Looked up from germline, CDR1 is SGDLS and CDR2 is YYNGEE. Trimming took 0 bases from V and 3 from J; bases not matched to a gene: 6. CDR3 length: 16 residues. The CDR3 DNA is TGTGCCAGCAGCGTAGCCCAGGGGGGAGGTGGAAACACCATATATTTT. This gives the protein CASSVAQGGGGNTIYF. Variable domain in full (rest from reference TRBV9 and TRBJ1-3): DSGVTQTPKHLITATGQRVTLRCSPRSGDLSVYWYQQSLDQGLQFLIQYYNGEERAKGNILERFSAQQFPDLHSELNLSSLELGDSALYFCASSVAQGGGGNTIYFGEGSWLTVV.

The V gene is TRBV9, the J gene TRBJ2-1, with 12 bases fitting TRBD2. This CDR3 region has 15 residues. With V trimmed by 3 bases and J by 6 bases, 4 bases remained unmatched. Germline lookup yields CDR1 SGDLS and CDR2 YYNGEE. CDR3 loop: CASSGLAGDTNEQFF. The CDR3 coding sequence is TGTGCCAGCAGCGGACTAGCGGGGGACACCAATGAGCAGTTCTTC. Combining the CDR3 with reference TRBV9 and TRBJ2-1 gives the whole variable domain DSGVTQTPKHLITATGQRVTLRCSPRSGDLSVYWYQQSLDQGLQFLIQYYNGEERAKGNILERFSAQQFPDLHSELNLSSLELGDSALYFCASSGLAGDTNEQFFGPGTRLTVL.

The rearrangement links TRBV2 to TRBJ1-5; TRBD1 agrees at 9 bases. CDR3 length: 16 amino acids. Looked up from germline, CDR1 is SNHLY and CDR2 is FYNNEI. V was clipped by 7 bases and J by 4 bases; unmatched bases: 11. The CDR3 loop is CASTRTGGNSNQPQHF. The CDR3 coding sequence is TGTGCCAGCACCCGCACAGGGGGCAATAGTAATCAGCCCCAGCATTTT.